This T cell receptor beta chain was profiled in a study of T cell changes during pregnancy in multiple sclerosis. This clone was counted a few times. Produced via immunoSEQ multiplex PCR; TCRdb's table is partial and in-frame only. The sample lists about 42,000 clones; around nine tenths were seen once. The CDR3 runs to 13 residues. V lost 3 bases, J lost 3 bases, and 6 bases lay in between. CDR1 is SGHVS and CDR2 is FNYEAQ in the germline V gene. The clonotype originates from a female donor with multiple sclerosis, enrolled in a pregnancy study. The material was CD4+ T cells from peripheral blood mononuclear cells, obtained after pregnancy. The gene calls are TRBV7-6 and TRBJ1-5, with no clear D. CDR3 loop: CASSFGANQPQHF. The CDR3 nucleotides are TGTGCCAGCAGCTTTGGAGCCAATCAGCCCCAGCATTTT.